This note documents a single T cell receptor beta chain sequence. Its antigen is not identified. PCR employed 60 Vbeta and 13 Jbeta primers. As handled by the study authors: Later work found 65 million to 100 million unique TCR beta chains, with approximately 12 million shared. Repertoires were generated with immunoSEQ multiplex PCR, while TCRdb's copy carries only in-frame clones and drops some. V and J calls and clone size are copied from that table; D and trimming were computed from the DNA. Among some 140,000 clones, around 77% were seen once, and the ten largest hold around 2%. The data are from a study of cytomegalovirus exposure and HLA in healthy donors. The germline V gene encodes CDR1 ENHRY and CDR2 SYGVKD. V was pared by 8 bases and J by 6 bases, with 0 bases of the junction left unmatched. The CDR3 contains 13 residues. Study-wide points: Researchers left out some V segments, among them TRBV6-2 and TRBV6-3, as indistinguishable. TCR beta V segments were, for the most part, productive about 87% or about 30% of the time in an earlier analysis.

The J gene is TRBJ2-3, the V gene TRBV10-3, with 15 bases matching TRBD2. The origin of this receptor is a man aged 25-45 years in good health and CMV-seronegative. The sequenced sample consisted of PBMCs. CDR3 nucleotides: TGTGCCATCGGGACTAGCGGGAGGGATACGCAGTATTTT. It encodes CAIGTSGRDTQYF.